This TCR beta chain stems from a study of blood T cells in healthy people across ages. Germline values: CDR1 MDHEN, CDR2 SYDVKM. The CDR3 contains 16 residues. Trimming cost V 2 bases and J 4 bases, with 16 bases left between them. A sample-barcoded 5' primer and a J-beta primer mix were used in a second PCR of about 7 to 12 cycles. A single record per CDR3 protein comes from TCRdb applying MiXCR to the 5' RACE reads. There are 1.6 million or so distinct CDR3 sequences in the sample; about 31% occur only once, and approximately 10% lies in the top ten. Donors ranged from roughly 6 to 90 years old and were healthy Caucasians in Russia.

The rearrangement uses TRBV28 and TRBJ2-3; D assignment may be TRBD1 or TRBD2 (6 bases each). Specimen: blood. The receptor was isolated from a woman aged 25-40 years in good health. This CDR3 is CASSLPLAGEADTQYF. As DNA, the CDR3 is TGTGCCAGCAGTTTACCTTTGGCAGGGGAGGCAGATACGCAGTATTTT. The complete variable domain, with remaining parts taken from reference TRBV28 and TRBJ2-3, reads DVKVTQSSRYLVKRTGEKVFLECVQDMDHENMFWYRQDPGLGLRLIYFSYDVKMKEKGDIPEGYSVSREKKERFSLILESASTNQTSMYLCASSLPLAGEADTQYFGPGTRLTVL.